The rows below give T cell receptor beta chains drawn from one sample of a study of blood T cell repertoires in COVID-19. The repertoire was sequenced with immunoSEQ multiplex PCR; TCRdb's copy has only in-frame clones and lacks some. This repertoire shows about 190,000 clones, more than 75% found once; its top ten account for 17%. Input material: PBMCs or T cells enriched from blood (not recorded which). These receptors were collected from a woman in her forties or fifties with acute COVID-19. Both conserved end residues are part of each CDR3. Fields, in order: clone size, D gene, J gene, V gene, CDR3 protein, CDR3 DNA. A D gene is named only where the DNA matches it firmly. A clone size is listed for some rows: how often the clone was seen (once, few, many), or a class if it is expanded.

NA,NA,TRBJ2-6,TRBV27,CASSSGRLSGANVLTF,TGTGCCAGCAGTTCAGGGAGGTTATCTGGGGCCAACGTCCTGACTTTC
NA,NA,TRBJ1-5,TRBV6-2/TRBV6-3,CASSRQGTQPQHF,TGTGCCAGCAGTCGGCAGGGGACTCAGCCCCAGCATTTT
NA,TRBD2,TRBJ2-1,TRBV4-1,CASSQPPGLAGGPTYNEQFF,TGCGCCAGCAGCCAACCGCCAGGACTAGCGGGGGGGCCCACCTACAATGAGCAGTTCTTC
NA,NA,TRBJ1-6,TRBV28,CASTDPRGGSPLHF,TGTGCCAGCACCGACCCGAGGGGGGGGTCACCCCTCCACTTT
NA,TRBD2,TRBJ2-1,TRBV5-5,CASSLARLAGGPSSYNEQFF,TGTGCCAGCAGCTTGGCTCGACTAGCGGGGGGGCCTAGCTCCTACAATGAGCAGTTCTTC
NA,NA,TRBJ1-2,TRBV21-1,CASSPQGLGTGGGYTF,TGTGCCAGCAGCCCCCAAGGCCTCGGGACAGGGGGCGGCTACACCTTC
NA,NA,TRBJ1-1,TRBV3-1/TRBV3-2,CASSPQLNTEAFF,TGTGCCAGCAGCCCACAATTGAACACTGAAGCTTTCTTT
NA,TRBD1,TRBJ1-2,TRBV29-1,CSVDPTGYYGYTF,TGCAGCGTTGACCCGACAGGGTACTATGGCTACACCTTC
NA,TRBD1,TRBJ1-1,TRBV4-1,CASSQEVTGGTEAFF,TGCGCCAGCAGCCAAGAGGTCACAGGGGGCACTGAAGCTTTCTTT
NA,TRBD1,TRBJ1-1,TRBV29-1,CSVEDTGGANTEAFF,TGCAGCGTTGAAGATACAGGGGGCGCGAACACTGAAGCTTTCTTT
NA,TRBD1,TRBJ1-5,TRBV18,CASSRGQGANQPQHF,TGTGCCAGCTCACGCGGACAGGGGGCAAATCAGCCCCAGCATTTT
once,NA,TRBJ2-1,TRBV6-5,CASSPGVPSYNEQFF,TGTGCCAGCAGTCCCGGGGTACCCTCCTACAATGAGCAGTTCTTC
NA,TRBD1,TRBJ2-2,TRBV7-6,CASSPQGAKTGELFF,TGTGCCAGCAGCCCCCAGGGGGCGAAGACCGGGGAGCTGTTTTTT
NA,NA,TRBJ1-2,TRBV9,CASSVEREGGYTF,TGTGCCAGCAGCGTAGAGAGGGAGGGTGGCTACACCTTC
NA,NA,TRBJ1-2,TRBV5-8,CASSLGGPYGYTF,TGTGCCAGCAGCCTAGGGGGACCCTATGGCTACACCTTC
NA,TRBD2,TRBJ2-1,TRBV7-2,CASSSQPQTSGGSNEQFF,TGTGCCAGCAGCTCCCAACCCCAGACTAGCGGGGGGTCCAATGAGCAGTTCTTC